This T cell receptor (beta chain) came from a study of OX40 agonist ivuxolimab in advanced cancers. Whole-study context: Prior anti-PD-1, anti-PD-L1 or anti-CTLA-4 therapy did not bar entry, and around 39% had some.

Overall study results and limits: On average, CD8+ T cells showed a greater number of expanded clones than CD4+. Nonresponders included some who also had low normalized T-cell clonal expansion.

CDR1 is KGHSH and CDR2 is LQKENI in the germline V gene. This CDR3 region has 14 residues. V was shortened by 2 bases and J by 5 bases, with 12 bases between the two germline ends. For this clone: Its antigen is not identified.

Sequenced by immunoSEQ multiplex PCR; TCRdb stores in-frame clones only, minus some. Of around 58,000 clones in the sample, 90% to 95% were seen once. The sequence derives from an adult with an advanced solid tumor such as melanoma, head and neck, liver or kidney cancer. The input for sequencing was CD4+ or CD8+ T cells sorted from blood, taken in a trial of the OX40 agonist ivuxolimab. The V gene is TRBV18, the J gene TRBJ1-2; D might be TRBD1 (5 bases). The CDR3 reads CASSPGSGGYGYTF. The CDR3 DNA is TGTGCCAGCTCACCAGGTTCTGGGGGATATGGCTACACCTTC.